The T cell receptor beta chain under discussion was sequenced for a study of technical replicates of blood from a few donors. Assay: immunoSEQ multiplex PCR; the TCRdb copy retains only in-frame clones and omits some. This table holds tens of thousands of clones, roughly 94% found once. The sample consisted of T cells isolated from PBMCs. This sequence originates from a human donor in good health.

The CDR3 here is CASSQDLEETQYF. The DNA of the CDR3 is TGCGCCAGCAGCCAAGATCTAGAAGAGACCCAGTACTTC. The rearrangement links TRBV4-1 to TRBJ2-5; D gene unclear. This CDR3 comprises 13 residues. Per germline, CDR1 MGHRA and CDR2 YSYEKL. Trimming shortened V by 0 bases and J by 3 bases, and 5 bases separated the two germline ends.